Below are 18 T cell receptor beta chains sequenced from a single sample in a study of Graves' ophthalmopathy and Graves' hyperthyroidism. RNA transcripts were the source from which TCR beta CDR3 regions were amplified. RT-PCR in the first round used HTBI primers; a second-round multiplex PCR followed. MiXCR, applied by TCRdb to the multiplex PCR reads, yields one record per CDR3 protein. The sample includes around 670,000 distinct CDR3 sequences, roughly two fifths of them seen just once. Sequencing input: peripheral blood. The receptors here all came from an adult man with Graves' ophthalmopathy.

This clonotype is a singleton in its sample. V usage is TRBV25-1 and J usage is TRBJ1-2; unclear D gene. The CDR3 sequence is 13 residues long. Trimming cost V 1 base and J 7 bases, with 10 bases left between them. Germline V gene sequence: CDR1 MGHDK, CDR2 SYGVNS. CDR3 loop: CASSESGEAGYTF. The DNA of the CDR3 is TGTGCCAGCAGTGAATCTGGGGAGGCTGGCTACACCTTC.

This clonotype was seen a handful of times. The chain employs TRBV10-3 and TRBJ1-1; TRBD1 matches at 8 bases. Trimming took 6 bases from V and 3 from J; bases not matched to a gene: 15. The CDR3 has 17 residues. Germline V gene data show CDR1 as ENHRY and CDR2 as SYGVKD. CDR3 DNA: TGTGCCATCAGAGCAGTAACAGGACAGGGTTGGTACACTGAAGCTTTCTTT. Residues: CAIRAVTGQGWYTEAFF.

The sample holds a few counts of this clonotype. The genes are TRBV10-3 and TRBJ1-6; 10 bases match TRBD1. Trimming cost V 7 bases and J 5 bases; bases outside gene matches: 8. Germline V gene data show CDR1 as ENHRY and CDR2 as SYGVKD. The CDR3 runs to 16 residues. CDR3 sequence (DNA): TGTGCCATCAATGACCCGGGACAGGGGAATAATTCACCCCTCCACTTT. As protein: CAINDPGQGNNSPLHF.

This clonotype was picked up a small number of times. The CDR3 coding sequence is TGTGCCAGCAGCTTTAATGACAGGGGGAATTCACCCCTCCACTTT. As protein: CASSFNDRGNSPLHF. The chain is built from TRBV7-2 and TRBJ1-6; TRBD1 matches at 9 bases. CDR3 size: 15 residues. J gave up 7 bases and V 3 bases, and 4 bases lay outside the gene matches. Germline V lookup: CDR1 SGHTA, CDR2 FQGNSA.

The CDR3 sequence is CASRPGQVNTGELFF. The CDR3 nucleotides are TGTGCCAGCAGACCGGGACAGGTGAACACCGGGGAGCTGTTTTTT. This chain uses TRBV25-1 with TRBJ2-2; 8 bases fit TRBD1. V shed 6 bases and J 1 base; nucleotides not matched to a gene: 4. CDR3 length equals 15 residues. The germline CDR1 and CDR2 sequences are MGHDK and SYGVNS. The whole variable domain, filled in from reference TRBV25-1 and TRBJ2-2, reads EADIYQTPRYLVIGTGKKITLECSQTMGHDKMYWYQQDPGMELHLIHYSYGVNSTEKGDLSSESTVSRIRTEHFPLTLESARPSHTSQYLCASRPGQVNTGELFFGEGSRLTVL.

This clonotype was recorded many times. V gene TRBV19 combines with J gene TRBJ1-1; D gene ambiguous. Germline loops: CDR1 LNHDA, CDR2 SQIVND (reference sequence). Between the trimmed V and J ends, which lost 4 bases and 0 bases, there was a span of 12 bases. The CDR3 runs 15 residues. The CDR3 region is CASSTVTAMNTEAFF. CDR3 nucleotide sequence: TGTGCCAGTAGTACAGTGACGGCGATGAACACTGAAGCTTTCTTT.

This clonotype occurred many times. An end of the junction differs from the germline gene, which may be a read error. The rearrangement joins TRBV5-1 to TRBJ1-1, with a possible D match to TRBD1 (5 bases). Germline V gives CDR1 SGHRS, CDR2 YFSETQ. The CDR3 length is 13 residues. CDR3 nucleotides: TGTGCCAGCAGCTCGACAGCGAACACTGAAGCTTTCTTT. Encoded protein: CASSSTANTEAFF.

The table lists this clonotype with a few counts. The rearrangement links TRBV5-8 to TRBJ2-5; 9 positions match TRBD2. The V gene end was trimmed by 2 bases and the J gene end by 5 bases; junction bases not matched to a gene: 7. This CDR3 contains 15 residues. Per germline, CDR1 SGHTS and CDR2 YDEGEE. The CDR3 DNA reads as TGTGCCAGCAGCTTTCGGCGGGGGGGCGTCGAGACCCAGTACTTC. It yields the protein CASSFRRGGVETQYF.

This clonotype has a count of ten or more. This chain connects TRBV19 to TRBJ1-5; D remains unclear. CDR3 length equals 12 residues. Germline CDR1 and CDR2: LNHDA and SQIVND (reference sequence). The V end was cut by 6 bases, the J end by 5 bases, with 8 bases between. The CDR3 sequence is CASSLLDQPQHF. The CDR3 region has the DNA TGTGCCAGTAGCCTGCTGGATCAGCCCCAGCATTTT.

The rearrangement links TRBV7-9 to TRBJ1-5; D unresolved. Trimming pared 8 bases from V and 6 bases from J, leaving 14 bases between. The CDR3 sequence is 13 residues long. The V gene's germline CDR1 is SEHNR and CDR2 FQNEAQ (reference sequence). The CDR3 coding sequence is TGTGCCAGCTTCGAGGGCCGTGGTCAGCCCCAGCATTTT. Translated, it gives CASFEGRGQPQHF.

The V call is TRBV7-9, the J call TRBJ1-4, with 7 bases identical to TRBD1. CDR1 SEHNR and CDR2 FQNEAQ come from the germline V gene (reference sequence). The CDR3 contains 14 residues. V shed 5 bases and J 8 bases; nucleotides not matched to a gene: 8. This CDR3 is CASSRTGAGEKLFF. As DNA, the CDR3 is TGTGCCAGCAGCCGAACAGGGGCGGGAGAAAAACTGTTTTTT.

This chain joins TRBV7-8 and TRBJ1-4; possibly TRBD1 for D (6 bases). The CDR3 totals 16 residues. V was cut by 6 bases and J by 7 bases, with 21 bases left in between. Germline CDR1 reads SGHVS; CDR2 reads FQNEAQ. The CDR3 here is CASSLWSVGGSEKLFF. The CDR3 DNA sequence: TGTGCCAGCAGTTTATGGTCGGTGGGGGGCAGTGAAAAACTGTTTTTT.

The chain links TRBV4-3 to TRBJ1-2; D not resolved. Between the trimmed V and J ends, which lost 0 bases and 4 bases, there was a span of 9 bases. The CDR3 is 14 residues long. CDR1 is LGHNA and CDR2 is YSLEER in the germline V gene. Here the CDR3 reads CASSQDRYRYGYTF. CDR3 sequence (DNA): TGCGCCAGCAGCCAAGACAGGTACCGCTATGGCTACACCTTC.

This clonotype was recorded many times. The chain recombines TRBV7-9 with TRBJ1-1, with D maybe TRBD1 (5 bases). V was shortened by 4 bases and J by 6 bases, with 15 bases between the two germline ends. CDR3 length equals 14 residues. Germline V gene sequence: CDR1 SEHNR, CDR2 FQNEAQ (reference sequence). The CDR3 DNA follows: TGTGCCAGCAGCTCTCAGGGCGTCTGGGCTGAAGCTTTCTTT. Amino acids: CASSSQGVWAEAFF.

CDR3 sequence reads: CASSYLATVNYGYTF. The CDR3 region has the DNA TGTGCCAGCAGTTACTTAGCGACAGTGAACTATGGCTACACCTTC. The rearrangement uses TRBV2 and TRBJ1-2, with a weak D call TRBD1 (5 bases). Trimming removed 5 bases from V and 2 bases from J, with 15 bases in between. The CDR3 extends over 15 amino acids. The germline gives CDR1 SNHLY, CDR2 FYNNEI.

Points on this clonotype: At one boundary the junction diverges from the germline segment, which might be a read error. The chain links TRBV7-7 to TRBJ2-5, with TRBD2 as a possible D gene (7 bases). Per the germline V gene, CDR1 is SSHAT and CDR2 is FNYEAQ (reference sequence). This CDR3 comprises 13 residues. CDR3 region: CASSLGGVQPQYF. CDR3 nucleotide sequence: TGTGCTAGCAGCTTAGGGGGGGTTCAGCCCCAGTACTTC.

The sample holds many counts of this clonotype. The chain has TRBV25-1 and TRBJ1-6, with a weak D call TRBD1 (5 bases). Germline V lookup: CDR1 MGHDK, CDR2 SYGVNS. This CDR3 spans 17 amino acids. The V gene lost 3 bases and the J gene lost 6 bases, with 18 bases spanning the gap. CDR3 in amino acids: CASSDDGRKRGNSPLHF. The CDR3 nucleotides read TGTGCCAGCAGTGACGACGGGAGGAAGAGGGGTAATTCACCCCTCCACTTT. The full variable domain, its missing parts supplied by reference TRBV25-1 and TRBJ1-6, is EADIYQTPRYLVIGTGKKITLECSQTMGHDKMYWYQQDPGMELHLIHYSYGVNSTEKGDLSSESTVSRIRTEHFPLTLESARPSHTSQYLCASSDDGRKRGNSPLHFGNGTRLTVT.

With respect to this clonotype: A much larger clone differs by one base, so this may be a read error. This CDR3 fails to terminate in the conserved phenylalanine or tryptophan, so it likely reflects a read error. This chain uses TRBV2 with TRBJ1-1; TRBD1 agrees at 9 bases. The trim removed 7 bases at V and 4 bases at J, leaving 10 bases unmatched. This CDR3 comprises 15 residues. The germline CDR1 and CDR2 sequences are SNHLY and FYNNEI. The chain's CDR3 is CASMRGQGLGTEAFL. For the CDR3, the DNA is TGTGCCAGCATGCGGGGACAGGGTTTGGGCACTGAAGCTTTCCTT.